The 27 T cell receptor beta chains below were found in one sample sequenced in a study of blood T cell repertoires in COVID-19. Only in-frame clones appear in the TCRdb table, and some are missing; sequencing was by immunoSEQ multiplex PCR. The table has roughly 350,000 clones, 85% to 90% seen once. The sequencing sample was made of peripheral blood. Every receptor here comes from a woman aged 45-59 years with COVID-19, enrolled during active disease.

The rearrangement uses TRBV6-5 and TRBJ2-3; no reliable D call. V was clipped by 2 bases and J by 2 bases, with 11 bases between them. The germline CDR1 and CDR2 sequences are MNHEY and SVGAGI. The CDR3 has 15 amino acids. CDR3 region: CASSYRGASTDTQYF. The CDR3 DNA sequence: TGTGCCAGCAGTTACCGTGGAGCCTCCACAGATACGCAGTATTTT.

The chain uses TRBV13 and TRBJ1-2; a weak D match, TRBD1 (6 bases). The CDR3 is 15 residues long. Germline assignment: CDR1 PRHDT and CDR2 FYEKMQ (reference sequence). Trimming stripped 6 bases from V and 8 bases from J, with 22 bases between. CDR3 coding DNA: TGTGCCAGCAGTCTCCGGGGCGGGGGGGCGAGGGGCTACACCTTC. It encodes CASSLRGGGARGYTF.

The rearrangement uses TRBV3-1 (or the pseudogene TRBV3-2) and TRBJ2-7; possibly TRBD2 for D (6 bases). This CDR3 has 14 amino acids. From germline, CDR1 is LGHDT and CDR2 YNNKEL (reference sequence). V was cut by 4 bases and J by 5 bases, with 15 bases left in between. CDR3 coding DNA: TGTGCCAGCAGCCGTTGGGAGGCGTACCACGAGCAGTACTTC. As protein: CASSRWEAYHEQYF.

The CDR3 DNA follows: TGTGCCAGCAGCGTTGGGACAGGGAGTGCTCAGCCCCAGCATTTT. It codes for CASSVGTGSAQPQHF. The chain employs TRBV9 and TRBJ1-5, with 9 bases matching TRBD1. Trimming cost V 2 bases and J 6 bases; bases outside gene matches: 6. Germline CDR1 reads SGDLS; CDR2 reads YYNGEE. The CDR3 covers 15 residues.

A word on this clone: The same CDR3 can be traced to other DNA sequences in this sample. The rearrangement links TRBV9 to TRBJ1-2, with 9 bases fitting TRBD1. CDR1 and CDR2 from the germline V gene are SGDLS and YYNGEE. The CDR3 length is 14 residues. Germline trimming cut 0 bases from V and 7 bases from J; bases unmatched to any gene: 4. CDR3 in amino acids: CASSVEGQGGGYTF. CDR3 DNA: TGTGCCAGCAGCGTAGAGGGACAGGGTGGTGGCTACACCTTC.

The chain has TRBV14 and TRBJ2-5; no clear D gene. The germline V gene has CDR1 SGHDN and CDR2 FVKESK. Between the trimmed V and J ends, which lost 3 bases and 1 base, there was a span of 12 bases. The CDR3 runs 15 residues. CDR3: CASSQRFGLQETQYF. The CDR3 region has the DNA TGTGCCAGCAGCCAGAGGTTCGGCCTCCAAGAGACCCAGTACTTC.

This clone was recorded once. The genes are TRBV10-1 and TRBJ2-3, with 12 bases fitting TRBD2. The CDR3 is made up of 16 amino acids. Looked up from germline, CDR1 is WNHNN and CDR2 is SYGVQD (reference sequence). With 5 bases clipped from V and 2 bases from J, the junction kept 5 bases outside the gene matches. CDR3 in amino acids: CASSPRLAGVTDTQYF. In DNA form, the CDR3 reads TGCGCCAGCAGTCCTAGACTAGCGGGAGTCACAGATACGCAGTATTTT.

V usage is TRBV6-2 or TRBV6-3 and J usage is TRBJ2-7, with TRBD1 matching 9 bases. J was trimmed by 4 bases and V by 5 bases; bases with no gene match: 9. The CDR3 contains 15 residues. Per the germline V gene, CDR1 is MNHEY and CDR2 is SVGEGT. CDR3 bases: TGTGCCAGCAGTGCAGCCGGGACAGGGTCGTACGAGCAGTACTTC. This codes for CASSAAGTGSYEQYF.

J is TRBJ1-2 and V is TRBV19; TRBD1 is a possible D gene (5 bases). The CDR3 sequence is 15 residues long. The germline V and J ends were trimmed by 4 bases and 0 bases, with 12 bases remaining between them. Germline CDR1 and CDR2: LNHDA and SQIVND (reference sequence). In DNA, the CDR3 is TGTGCCAGTAGTACTTATAGGACACCTAACTATGGCTACACCTTC. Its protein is CASSTYRTPNYGYTF.

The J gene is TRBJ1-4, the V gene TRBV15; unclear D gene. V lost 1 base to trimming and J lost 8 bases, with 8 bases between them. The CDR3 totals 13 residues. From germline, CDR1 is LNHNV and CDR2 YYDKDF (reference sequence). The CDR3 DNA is TGTGCCACCAGCAGAGGCCGGGAAGAAAAACTGTTTTTT. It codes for CATSRGREEKLFF.

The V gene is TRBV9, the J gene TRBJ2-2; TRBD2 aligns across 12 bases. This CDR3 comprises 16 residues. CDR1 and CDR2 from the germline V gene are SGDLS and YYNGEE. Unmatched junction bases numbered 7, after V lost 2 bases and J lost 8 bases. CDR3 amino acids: CASSVLAGGPAGELFF. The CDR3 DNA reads TGTGCCAGCAGCGTTCTAGCGGGAGGGCCTGCGGGGGAGCTGTTTTTT.

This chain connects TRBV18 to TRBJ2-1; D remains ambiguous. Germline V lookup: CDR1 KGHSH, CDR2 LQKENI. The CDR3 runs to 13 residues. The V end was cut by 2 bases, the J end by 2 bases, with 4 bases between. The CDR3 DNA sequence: TGTGCCAGCTCACCAGCGCCCTACAATGAGCAGTTCTTC. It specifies CASSPAPYNEQFF. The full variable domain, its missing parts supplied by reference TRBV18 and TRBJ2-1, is NAGVMQNPRHLVRRRGQEARLRCSPMKGHSHVYWYRQLPEEGLKFMVYLQKENIIDESGMPKERFSAEFPKEGPSILRIQQVVRGDSAAYFCASSPAPYNEQFFGPGTRLTVL.

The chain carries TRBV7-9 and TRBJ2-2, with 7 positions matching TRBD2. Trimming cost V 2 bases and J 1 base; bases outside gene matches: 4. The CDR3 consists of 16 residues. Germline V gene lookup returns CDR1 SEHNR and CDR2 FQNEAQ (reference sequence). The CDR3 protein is CASSLLPSGNTGELFF. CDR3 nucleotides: TGTGCCAGCAGCTTATTGCCTAGCGGGAACACCGGGGAGCTGTTTTTT. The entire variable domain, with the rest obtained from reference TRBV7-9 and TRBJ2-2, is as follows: DTGVSQNPRHKITKRGQNVTFRCDPISEHNRLYWYRQTLGQGPEFLTYFQNEAQLEKSRLLSDRFSAERPKGSFSTLEIQRTEQGDSAMYLCASSLLPSGNTGELFFGEGSRLTVL.

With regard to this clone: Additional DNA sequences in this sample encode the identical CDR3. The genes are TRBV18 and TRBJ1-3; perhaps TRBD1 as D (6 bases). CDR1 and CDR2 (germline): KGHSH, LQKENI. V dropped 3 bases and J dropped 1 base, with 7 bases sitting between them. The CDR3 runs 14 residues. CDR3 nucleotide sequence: TGTGCCAGCTCACCTGACAGGTCTGGAAACACCATATATTTT. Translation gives CASSPDRSGNTIYF.

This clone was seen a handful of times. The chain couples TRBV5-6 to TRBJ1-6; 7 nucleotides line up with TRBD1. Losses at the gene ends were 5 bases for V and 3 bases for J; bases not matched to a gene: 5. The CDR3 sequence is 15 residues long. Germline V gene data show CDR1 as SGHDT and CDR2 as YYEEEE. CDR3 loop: CASRRRDSYNSPLHF. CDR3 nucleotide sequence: TGTGCCAGCAGGCGACGGGACAGCTATAATTCACCCCTCCACTTT.

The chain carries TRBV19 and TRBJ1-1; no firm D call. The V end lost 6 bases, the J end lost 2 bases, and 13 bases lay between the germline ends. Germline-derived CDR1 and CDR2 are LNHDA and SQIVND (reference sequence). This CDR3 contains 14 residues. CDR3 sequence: CASSPRAANTEAFF. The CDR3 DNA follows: TGTGCCAGTAGCCCCCGCGCGGCTAACACTGAAGCTTTCTTT.

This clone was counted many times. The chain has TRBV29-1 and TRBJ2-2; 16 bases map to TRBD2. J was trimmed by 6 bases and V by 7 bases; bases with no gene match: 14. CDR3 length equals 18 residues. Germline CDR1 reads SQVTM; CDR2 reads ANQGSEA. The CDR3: CSAQGGLAGGLRSGELFF. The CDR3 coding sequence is TGCAGCGCACAAGGGGGACTAGCGGGAGGGCTCCGCTCCGGGGAGCTGTTTTTT.

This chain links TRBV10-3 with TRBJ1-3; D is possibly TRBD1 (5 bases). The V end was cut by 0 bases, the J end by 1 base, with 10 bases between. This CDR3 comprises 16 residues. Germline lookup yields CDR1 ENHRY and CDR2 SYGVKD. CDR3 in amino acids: CAISESQGLSGNTIYF. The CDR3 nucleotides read TGTGCCATCAGTGAGTCGCAGGGACTATCTGGAAACACCATATATTTT.

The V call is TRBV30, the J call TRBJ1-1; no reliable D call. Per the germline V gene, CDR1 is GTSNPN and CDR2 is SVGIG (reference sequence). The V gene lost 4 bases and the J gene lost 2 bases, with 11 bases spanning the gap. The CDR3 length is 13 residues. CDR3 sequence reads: CAWKVTANTEAFF. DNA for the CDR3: TGTGCCTGGAAAGTTACAGCTAACACTGAAGCTTTCTTT.

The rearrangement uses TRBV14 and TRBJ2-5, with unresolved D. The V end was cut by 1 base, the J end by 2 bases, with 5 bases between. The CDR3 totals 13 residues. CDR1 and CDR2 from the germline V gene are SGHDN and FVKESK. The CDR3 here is CASSQVYQETQYF. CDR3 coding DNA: TGTGCCAGCAGCCAAGTTTATCAAGAGACCCAGTACTTC.

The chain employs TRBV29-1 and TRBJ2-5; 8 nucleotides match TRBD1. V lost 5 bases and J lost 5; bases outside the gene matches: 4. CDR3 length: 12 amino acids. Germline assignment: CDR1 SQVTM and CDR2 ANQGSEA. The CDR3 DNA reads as TGCAGCGTTTCAGGGGGCGAGGAGACCCAGTACTTC. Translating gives CSVSGGEETQYF.

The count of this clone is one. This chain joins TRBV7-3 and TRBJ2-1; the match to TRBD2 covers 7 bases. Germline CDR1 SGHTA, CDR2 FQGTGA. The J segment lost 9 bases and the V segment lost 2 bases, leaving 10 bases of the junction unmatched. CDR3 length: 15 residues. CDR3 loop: CASSLGPSGTTEQFF. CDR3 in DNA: TGTGCCAGCAGCTTAGGTCCTAGCGGTACAACTGAGCAGTTCTTC.

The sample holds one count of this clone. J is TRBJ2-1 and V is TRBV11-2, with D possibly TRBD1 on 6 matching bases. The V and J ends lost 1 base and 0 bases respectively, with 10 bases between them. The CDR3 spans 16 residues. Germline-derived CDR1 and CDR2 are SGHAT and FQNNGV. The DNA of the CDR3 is TGTGCCAGCAGCTTAGGGGGACACAGCTCCTACAATGAGCAGTTCTTC. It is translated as CASSLGGHSSYNEQFF.

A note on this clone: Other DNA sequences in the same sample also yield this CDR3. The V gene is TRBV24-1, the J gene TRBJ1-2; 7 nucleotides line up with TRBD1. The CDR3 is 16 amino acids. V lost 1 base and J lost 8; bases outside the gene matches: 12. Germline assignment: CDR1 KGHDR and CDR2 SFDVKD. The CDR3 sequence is CATSDLGTDDLGGYTF. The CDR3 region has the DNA TGTGCCACCAGTGATTTAGGGACAGACGACTTGGGGGGCTACACCTTC.

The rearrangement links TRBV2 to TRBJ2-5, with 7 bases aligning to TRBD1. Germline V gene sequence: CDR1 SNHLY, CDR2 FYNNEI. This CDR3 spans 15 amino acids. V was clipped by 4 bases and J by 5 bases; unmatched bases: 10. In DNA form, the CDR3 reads TGTGCCAGCAGTGTTAGACAGGGTTTCGTCGAGACCCAGTACTTC. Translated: CASSVRQGFVETQYF.

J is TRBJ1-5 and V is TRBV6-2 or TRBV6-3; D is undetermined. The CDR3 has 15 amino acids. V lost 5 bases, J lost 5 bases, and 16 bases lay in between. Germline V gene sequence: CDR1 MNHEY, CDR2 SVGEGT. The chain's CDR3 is CASSPEAGLHQPQHF. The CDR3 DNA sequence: TGTGCCAGCAGTCCCGAGGCGGGATTGCATCAGCCCCAGCATTTT.

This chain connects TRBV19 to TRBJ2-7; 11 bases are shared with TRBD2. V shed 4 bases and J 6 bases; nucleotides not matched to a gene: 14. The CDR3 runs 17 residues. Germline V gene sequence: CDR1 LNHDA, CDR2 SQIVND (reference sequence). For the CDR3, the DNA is TGTGCCAGTAGTACCGGGACTAGCGGAGATGCCCGTCGCGAGCAGTACTTC. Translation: CASSTGTSGDARREQYF.